Following are 19 T cell receptor beta chains from one sample sequenced in a study of blood T cell repertoires in COVID-19. This table comes from immunoSEQ multiplex PCR, and its TCRdb copy is limited to in-frame clones, with some not included. This sample has over 110,000 clones, with approximately 86% found just once. Sequenced material: peripheral blood. The origin of the receptors is a man aged 65-85 years with acute or convalescent COVID-19.

This chain joins TRBV18 and TRBJ2-1, with TRBD2 matching 8 bases. Per the germline V gene, CDR1 is KGHSH and CDR2 is LQKENI. The length of the CDR3 is 15 residues. J gave up 4 bases and V 2 bases, and 4 bases lay outside the gene matches. CDR3 protein: CASSPNSGEYNEQFF. CDR3 sequence (DNA): TGTGCCAGCTCACCAAATAGCGGGGAGTACAATGAGCAGTTCTTC. Combining the CDR3 with reference TRBV18 and TRBJ2-1 gives the whole variable domain NAGVMQNPRHLVRRRGQEARLRCSPMKGHSHVYWYRQLPEEGLKFMVYLQKENIIDESGMPKERFSAEFPKEGPSILRIQQVVRGDSAAYFCASSPNSGEYNEQFFGPGTRLTVL.

The rearrangement links TRBV5-1 to TRBJ1-1; possible D gene TRBD1, 6 bases. Per germline, CDR1 SGHRS and CDR2 YFSETQ. This CDR3 comprises 13 residues. V lost 4 bases and J 3 bases, leaving 10 bases between the germline ends. The chain's CDR3 is CASSPNRDTEAFF. The CDR3 bases are TGCGCCAGCAGCCCGAACAGGGACACTGAAGCTTTCTTT.

The chain employs TRBV10-2 and TRBJ1-2, with 7 bases lining up with TRBD1. Germline V gives CDR1 WSHSY, CDR2 SAAADI. The V and J ends lost 4 bases and 1 base, in that order; junction bases with no gene match: 0. CDR3 length equals 13 residues. The CDR3 bases are TGCGCCAGCAGTGGACAGGGTAACTATGGCTACACCTTC. This gives the protein CASSGQGNYGYTF.

The V gene is TRBV2, the J gene TRBJ2-2, with D unclear. The CDR3 is 16 residues long. Trimming left V 5 bases short and J 1 base short, with 14 bases between. Germline lookup yields CDR1 SNHLY and CDR2 FYNNEI. The CDR3 sequence: CASSMLGPLNTGELFF. DNA of the CDR3: TGTGCCAGCAGTATGCTAGGTCCATTGAACACCGGGGAGCTGTTTTTT.

A few counts support this clone. V and J are TRBV9 and TRBJ2-7; 8 nucleotides match TRBD1. The ends lost 4 bases at V and 5 bases at J; junction bases unmatched: 8. The CDR3 spans 14 residues. Germline values: CDR1 SGDLS, CDR2 YYNGEE. The CDR3 here is CASSPMTGANEQYF. CDR3 nucleotide sequence: TGTGCCAGCAGCCCTATGACAGGGGCGAACGAGCAGTACTTC.

J is TRBJ2-7 and V is TRBV19, with TRBD1 identical over 9 bases. Germline CDR1 reads LNHDA; CDR2 reads SQIVND (reference sequence). The CDR3 contains 14 residues. V dropped 6 bases and J dropped 3; count of bases not matched to a gene: 6. The CDR3 DNA reads TGTGCCAGTAGCTGGGGACAGGGAGACTACGAGCAGTACTTC. Residues: CASSWGQGDYEQYF. Using reference TRBV19 and TRBJ2-7 for the parts outside the CDR3, the full variable domain is DGGITQSPKYLFRKEGQNVTLSCEQNLNHDAMYWYRQDPGQGLRLIYYSQIVNDFQKGDIAEGYSVSREKKESFPLTVTSAQKNPTAFYLCASSWGQGDYEQYFGPGTRLTVT.

The chain combines TRBV10-3 with TRBJ1-2; a possible D gene is TRBD1 (6 bases). CDR1 is ENHRY, CDR2 SYGVKD, per germline. This CDR3 is 14 amino acids long. V dropped 4 bases and J dropped 5 bases, with 14 bases sitting between them. The DNA of the CDR3 is TGTGCCATCAGTGTCGGGACATCGGGATATGGCTACACCTTC. Residues: CAISVGTSGYGYTF.

The chain recombines TRBV2 with TRBJ1-1; D unclear. Trimming shortened V by 6 bases and J by 1 base, and 9 bases separated the two germline ends. CDR3 length: 13 amino acids. From germline, CDR1 is SNHLY and CDR2 FYNNEI. The CDR3 nucleotides are TGTGCCAGCAGGCGGCAGCCGAACACTGAAGCTTTCTTT. Translation gives CASRRQPNTEAFF.

The rearrangement joins TRBV29-1 to TRBJ1-2, with D perhaps TRBD1 (5 bases). The germline CDR1 and CDR2 sequences are SQVTM and ANQGSEA. Trimming took off 6 bases at V and 1 base at J, with 9 bases between the two ends. This CDR3 is built from 12 residues. The CDR3 loop reads CSVETDNYGYTF. Written as DNA, the CDR3 is TGCAGCGTCGAGACAGATAACTATGGCTACACCTTC.

The sample holds a few counts of this clone. This chain joins TRBV27 and TRBJ2-3; 8 nucleotides match TRBD2. The germline gives CDR1 MNHEY, CDR2 SMNVEV (reference sequence). The CDR3 covers 16 residues. The trim removed 5 bases at V and 7 bases at J, leaving 14 bases unmatched. DNA of the CDR3: TGTGCCAGCAGTCAATTTGGCGGGGGGTTGGGCTATACGCAGTATTTT. Amino acids: CASSQFGGGLGYTQYF.

The V gene is TRBV10-1, the J gene TRBJ2-5; tentative D call: TRBD1 (5 bases). The CDR3 is made up of 15 amino acids. In germline, CDR1 is WNHNN, CDR2 SYGVQD (reference sequence). Trimming pared 8 bases from V and 3 bases from J, leaving 19 bases between. CDR3 loop: CASGGEGAAEETQYF. CDR3 DNA: TGCGCCAGCGGTGGGGAAGGGGCGGCGGAAGAGACCCAGTACTTC.

V and J are TRBV3-1 (or the pseudogene TRBV3-2) and TRBJ1-4, with D hard to call. Trimming pared 1 base from V and 4 bases from J, leaving 13 bases between. This CDR3 spans 16 amino acids. Per the germline V gene, CDR1 is LGHDT and CDR2 is YNNKEL (reference sequence). The CDR3 DNA sequence: TGTGCCAGCAGCCAAGCCCCCCCAGGTCTTAATGAAAAACTGTTTTTT. Its translation is CASSQAPPGLNEKLFF.

The chain uses TRBV7-9 and TRBJ1-4; 9 bases agree with TRBD1. CDR1 is SEHNR, CDR2 FQNEAQ, per germline (reference sequence). The CDR3 has 14 amino acids. V was clipped by 3 bases and J by 7 bases; unmatched bases: 3. The CDR3 loop is CASSLQQGAEKLFF. CDR3 nucleotides: TGTGCCAGCAGCTTGCAACAGGGGGCTGAAAAACTGTTTTTT.

This chain links TRBV27 with TRBJ1-3, with D perhaps matching TRBD1 (6 bases). Trimming took 6 bases from V and 1 from J, leaving 13 bases between them. CDR1 MNHEY and CDR2 SMNVEV come from the germline V gene (reference sequence). The length of the CDR3 is 15 residues. The CDR3 nucleotides are TGTGCCAGCAGCCGGTCAGGGGCATCTGGAAACACCATATATTTT. It is translated as CASSRSGASGNTIYF.

V usage is TRBV7-8 and J usage is TRBJ2-1; 7 nucleotides match TRBD2. Germline-derived CDR1 and CDR2 are SGHVS and FQNEAQ. The CDR3 totals 12 residues. V shed 5 bases, J shed 7 bases, and the junction held 2 bases outside the gene matches. The CDR3, as DNA: TGTGCCAGCAGCCGGGGAGGGAATGAGCAGTTCTTC. Residues: CASSRGGNEQFF. Complete variable domain (other parts from reference TRBV7-8 and TRBJ2-1): GAGVSQSPRYKVAKRGQDVALRCDPISGHVSLFWYQQALGQGPEFLTYFQNEAQLDKSGLPSDRFFAERPEGSVSTLKIQRTQQEDSAVYLCASSRGGNEQFFGPGTRLTVL.

This chain's CDR3 is CASRATGGDTGELFF. The CDR3 nucleotides are TGTGCCAGCAGGGCGACAGGGGGTGACACCGGGGAGCTGTTTTTT. The rearrangement uses TRBV11-2 and TRBJ2-2, with 9 positions matching TRBD1. There are 15 residues in the CDR3. Germline trimming cut 6 bases from V and 3 bases from J; bases unmatched to any gene: 5. The germline V gene encodes CDR1 SGHAT and CDR2 FQNNGV. The full variable domain, its missing parts supplied by reference TRBV11-2 and TRBJ2-2, is EAGVAQSPRYKIIEKRQSVAFWCNPISGHATLYWYQQILGQGPKLLIQFQNNGVVDDSQLPKDRFSAERLKGVDSTLKIQPAKLEDSAVYLCASRATGGDTGELFFGEGSRLTVL.

This clone is a singleton in its sample. CDR3 bases: TGTGCCAGCAGTTTTACATCGTACTATGGCTACACCTTC. It codes for CASSFTSYYGYTF. V and J are TRBV25-1 and TRBJ1-2, with D unclear. The germline V and J ends were trimmed by 5 bases and 3 bases, with 10 bases remaining between them. The CDR3 totals 13 residues. CDR1 and CDR2 from the germline V gene are MGHDK and SYGVNS.

The chain joins TRBV11-2 to TRBJ2-3; D gene uncertain. Germline V gives CDR1 SGHAT, CDR2 FQNNGV. V was pared by 1 base and J by 6 bases, with 11 bases between. The length of the CDR3 is 14 residues. CDR3 in amino acids: CASSLVEISDTQYF. The DNA of the CDR3 is TGTGCCAGCAGCTTAGTAGAAATTTCCGATACGCAGTATTTT.

The chain carries TRBV6-5 and TRBJ1-1; 8 bases map to TRBD1. The J segment lost 7 bases and the V segment lost 5 bases, leaving 12 bases of the junction unmatched. Germline CDR1 and CDR2: MNHEY and SVGAGI. The CDR3 totals 15 residues. The CDR3 bases are TGTGCCAGCAGTCCCCTCGACAGGGGCGGACTTGAAGCTTTCTTT. The encoded protein is CASSPLDRGGLEAFF.